Below are 27 T cell receptor beta chains sequenced from a single sample in a study of T cells in Graves' hyperthyroidism and ophthalmopathy. The CDR3 regions of TCR beta were amplified from RNA transcripts. In the first-round RT-PCR of the TCR CDR3, the HTBI primer set was used. Using its own MiXCR run on the multiplex PCR reads, TCRdb lists one record per CDR3 protein. The sample lists 500,000 to 650,000 distinct CDR3 sequences, 11% to 15% occurring once. Sequencing was performed on blood. The receptors stem from a woman aged 40 to 50 with Graves' hyperthyroidism.

The table lists this clonotype with many counts. The chain combines TRBV2 with TRBJ1-2; tentatively, D is TRBD1 (6 bases). The V gene's germline CDR1 is SNHLY and CDR2 FYNNEI. CDR3 size: 14 residues. Trimming took off 4 bases at V and 2 bases at J, with 11 bases between the two ends. The chain's CDR3 is CASSAGANNYGYTF. The CDR3 DNA sequence: TGTGCCAGCAGTGCAGGGGCGAACAACTATGGCTACACCTTC.

The chain employs TRBV30 and TRBJ2-7; D is ambiguous. Germline loops: CDR1 GTSNPN, CDR2 SVGIG (reference sequence). With 2 bases removed from V and 4 bases from J, the gap between germline ends came to 9 bases. The CDR3 has 12 residues. The CDR3 nucleotides read TGTGCCTGGAGTCCACAGCCTTACGAGCAGTACTTC. As protein: CAWSPQPYEQYF. The full variable domain, rest sourced from reference TRBV30 and TRBJ2-7, is SQTIHQWPATLVQPVGSPLSLECTVEGTSNPNLYWYRQAAGRGLQLLFYSVGIGQISSEVPQNLSASRPQDRQFILSSKKLLLSDSGFYLCAWSPQPYEQYFGPGTRLTVT.

This clonotype was seen a few times. CDR3 region: CSARLCCHYGYTF. CDR3 in DNA: TGCAGTGCTAGACTTTGCTGCCACTATGGCTACACCTTC. The rearrangement joins TRBV20-1 to TRBJ1-2; D unclear. Deletions cut 2 bases from V and 3 bases from J, with 10 bases between. The CDR3 covers 13 residues. Germline CDR1 and CDR2: DFQATT and SNEGSKA (reference sequence).

This clonotype was seen only a few times. Written as DNA, the CDR3 is TGTGCCAGCAGACCCCCGGGACAGGGTTACGAGCAGTACTTC. Its translation: CASRPPGQGYEQYF. The chain carries TRBV28 and TRBJ2-7; 9 positions agree with TRBD1. This CDR3 is 14 amino acids long. Germline loops: CDR1 MDHEN, CDR2 SYDVKM. Trimming cost V 6 bases and J 4 bases; bases outside gene matches: 7.

The chain links TRBV19 to TRBJ2-5; D gene unclear. The germline gives CDR1 LNHDA, CDR2 SQIVND (reference sequence). The CDR3 consists of 14 residues. V was cut by 3 bases and J by 4 bases, with 12 bases left in between. The CDR3 sequence: CASSISATGETQYF. CDR3 bases: TGTGCCAGTAGTATCTCTGCGACGGGAGAGACCCAGTACTTC.

This clonotype occurred many times. V is TRBV11-2 and J is TRBJ2-5; 7 bases are a match to TRBD2. This CDR3 is built from 16 residues. Germline loops: CDR1 SGHAT, CDR2 FQNNGV. Trimming took 1 base from V and 1 from J; bases not matched to a gene: 6. DNA for the CDR3: TGTGCCAGCAGCTTAGCTTCCCGGGAGGCCCAAGAGACCCAGTACTTC. Its protein product is CASSLASREAQETQYF.

The chain joins TRBV10-3 to TRBJ2-2; 11 bases map to TRBD2. Losses at the gene ends were 3 bases for V and 6 bases for J; bases not matched to a gene: 0. This CDR3 has 14 amino acids. Germline CDR1 and CDR2: ENHRY and SYGVKD. The CDR3 coding sequence is TGTGCCATCAGTGAACTAGCGGGAGCCGGGGAGCTGTTTTTT. Protein product: CAISELAGAGELFF.

This clonotype was detected a few times. A much larger clone sits a single nucleotide away, making a read error possible. It is likely a read error, because the conserved phenylalanine at the end of the CDR3 is missing. The rearrangement joins TRBV20-1 to TRBJ2-7, with 11 bases aligning to TRBD2. V shed 1 base, J shed 2 bases, and the junction held 7 bases outside the gene matches. Germline V gene data show CDR1 as DFQATT and CDR2 as SNEGSKA (reference sequence). The CDR3 has 16 amino acids. The CDR3 DNA reads TGCAGTGCTAGAGGCGGAGTGGGACTAGCGGCCTACGAGCAGTACTTA. Protein product: CSARGGVGLAAYEQYL.

This clonotype has at least ten counts. The chain uses TRBV20-1 and TRBJ1-1; the D gene is possibly TRBD1 (5 bases). Germline loops: CDR1 DFQATT, CDR2 SNEGSKA (reference sequence). This CDR3 is built from 14 residues. Deletions cut 6 bases from V and 1 base from J, with 15 bases between. CDR3 nucleotide sequence: TGCAGTGCAATGTCCGGGACGGGGAACACTGAAGCTTTCTTT. Encoded protein: CSAMSGTGNTEAFF.

This rearrangement joins TRBV19 to TRBJ2-1, with 10 bases matching TRBD2. V dropped 3 bases and J dropped 7; count of bases not matched to a gene: 6. From germline, CDR1 is LNHDA and CDR2 SQIVND (reference sequence). CDR3 length: 15 residues. The CDR3 bases are TGTGCCAGTAGTATCCAAGCGGGAGGGAGTAATGAGCAGTTCTTC. This codes for CASSIQAGGSNEQFF.

This clonotype was recorded once. The chain has TRBV28 and TRBJ2-5; D remains ambiguous. Trimming took 5 bases from V and 6 from J, leaving 13 bases between them. Germline CDR1 and CDR2: MDHEN and SYDVKM. The CDR3 is 13 residues long. CDR3 region: CASSHGPEKTQYF. The CDR3 region has the DNA TGTGCCAGCAGTCATGGGCCAGAGAAGACCCAGTACTTC.

This clonotype was seen repeatedly, ten times or more. V and J are TRBV18 and TRBJ1-4; 8 bases fit TRBD1. CDR1 is KGHSH and CDR2 is LQKENI in the germline V gene. This CDR3 contains 14 residues. V shed 3 bases and J 5 bases; nucleotides not matched to a gene: 2. The CDR3 DNA reads as TGTGCCAGCTCACCGCGGGACAGGAATGAAAAACTGTTTTTT. This gives the protein CASSPRDRNEKLFF.

This sequence joins TRBV12-3 or TRBV12-4 and TRBJ1-2; TRBD1 aligns across 11 bases. The V segment lost 3 bases and the J segment 4 bases; nucleotides outside the gene matches: 7. The CDR3 length is 16 residues. This CDR3 is CASSFRTGGMIYGYTF. The CDR3 bases are TGTGCCAGCAGTTTCCGGACAGGGGGCATGATCTATGGCTACACCTTC.

This clonotype was picked up many times. The chain has TRBV5-8 and TRBJ2-7; 8 nucleotides align to TRBD1. Trimming took 1 base from V and 4 from J; bases not matched to a gene: 7. Germline assignment: CDR1 SGHTS and CDR2 YDEGEE. The CDR3 is 15 amino acids. The CDR3 here is CASSLYDRGSYEQYF. In nucleotides, the CDR3 is TGTGCCAGCAGCTTGTACGACAGGGGTTCGTACGAGCAGTACTTC.

This clonotype appeared many times. This rearrangement joins TRBV7-6 to TRBJ1-1; D is perhaps TRBD1 (5 bases). V lost 8 bases and J lost 4, with 14 bases in between. The CDR3 has 13 residues. From germline, CDR1 is SGHVS and CDR2 FNYEAQ. Written as DNA, the CDR3 is TGTGCCAGCTCCAAAGGGGCAGCCACTGAAGCTTTCTTT. This translates into CASSKGAATEAFF.

This clonotype was seen more than once but under ten times. This chain connects TRBV5-1 to TRBJ2-1; D may correspond to TRBD1 or TRBD2 (5 bases each). This CDR3 is 14 amino acids long. V lost 0 bases to trimming and J lost 7 bases, with 11 bases between them. From germline, CDR1 is SGHRS and CDR2 YFSETQ. This chain's CDR3 is CASSLGDGGNEQFF. CDR3 in DNA: TGCGCCAGCAGCTTGGGGGACGGAGGAAATGAGCAGTTCTTC.

The table lists this clonotype with many counts. This rearrangement joins TRBV12-3 or TRBV12-4 to TRBJ1-2; D is undetermined. V lost 0 bases to trimming and J lost 7 bases, with 9 bases between them. The CDR3 length is 13 residues. CDR3 sequence: CASSLAGVFGYTF. Written as DNA, the CDR3 is TGTGCCAGCAGTTTAGCCGGAGTATTTGGCTACACCTTC.

J is TRBJ2-7 and V is TRBV5-1; perhaps TRBD2 as D (5 bases). Germline CDR1 and CDR2: SGHRS and YFSETQ. V dropped 0 bases and J dropped 2 bases, with 9 bases sitting between them. CDR3 size: 14 residues. CDR3 loop: CASSLAEGPYEQYF. CDR3 coding DNA: TGCGCCAGCAGCTTGGCCGAGGGTCCCTACGAGCAGTACTTC. The entire variable domain, with the rest obtained from reference TRBV5-1 and TRBJ2-7, is as follows: KAGVTQTPRYLIKTRGQQVTLSCSPISGHRSVSWYQQTPGQGLQFLFEYFSETQRNKGNFPGRFSGRQFSNSRSEMNVSTLELGDSALYLCASSLAEGPYEQYFGPGTRLTVT.

This clonotype has a count of ten or more. This chain uses TRBV12-3 or TRBV12-4 with TRBJ2-7; TRBD1 might be the D (6 bases). The CDR3 totals 13 residues. The germline V and J ends were trimmed by 6 bases and 2 bases, with 11 bases remaining between them. DNA for the CDR3: TGTGCCAGCAGCCACGGACAGACCTACGAGCAGTACTTC. Encoded protein: CASSHGQTYEQYF.

This clonotype was seen repeatedly, ten times or more. V is TRBV11-2 and J is TRBJ2-3; TRBD1 matches at 11 bases. The CDR3 has 15 residues. Germline-derived CDR1 and CDR2 are SGHAT and FQNNGV. The trim removed 5 bases at V and 6 bases at J, leaving 7 bases unmatched. The CDR3 DNA follows: TGTGCCAGCAGCCTGGGACAGGGGGAATTCGATACGCAGTATTTT. Protein sequence: CASSLGQGEFDTQYF.

There are many counts of this clonotype. The rearrangement links TRBV3-1 to TRBJ2-7; 8 bases map to TRBD2. The germline CDR1 and CDR2 sequences are LGHDT and YNNKEL (reference sequence). The CDR3 contains 16 residues. Trimming took 4 bases from V and 3 from J; bases not matched to a gene: 11. The DNA for the CDR3 is TGTGCCAGCAGCCGCCAACCGGGACTAGGTGGCTACGAGCAGTACTTC. It specifies CASSRQPGLGGYEQYF.

This clonotype came up once. Possible read error: a much larger clone is one base away. The chain is built from TRBV6-1 and TRBJ2-2; 8 bases align to TRBD2. From germline, CDR1 is MNHNS and CDR2 SASEGT. The CDR3 extends over 15 amino acids. J gave up 5 bases and V 8 bases, and 10 bases lay outside the gene matches. The chain's CDR3 is CASGPPSGSTGELFF. The CDR3 DNA sequence: TGTGCCAGCGGTCCCCCCAGCGGGAGTACCGGGGAGCTGTTTTTT.

This clonotype has a count of ten or more. The rearrangement joins TRBV7-9 to TRBJ2-5; TRBD2 aligns across 8 bases. The length of the CDR3 is 16 residues. V lost 5 bases to trimming and J lost 2 bases; unmatched junction nucleotides: 10. Looked up from germline, CDR1 is SEHNR and CDR2 is FQNEAQ (reference sequence). In nucleotides, the CDR3 is TGTGCCAGCAGCCCCCTAAGACTAGCGCCTCAAGAGACCCAGTACTTC. Translation gives CASSPLRLAPQETQYF.

The chain couples TRBV9 to TRBJ2-2; 7 nucleotides line up with TRBD1. Germline V lookup: CDR1 SGDLS, CDR2 YYNGEE. The CDR3 has 15 amino acids. Trimming removed 3 bases from V and 1 base from J; junction bases left unmatched: 3. The CDR3 loop reads CASSDSGGNTGELFF. DNA of the CDR3: TGTGCCAGCAGCGACTCAGGGGGGAACACCGGGGAGCTGTTTTTT.

This clonotype showed up many times. This chain links TRBV27 with TRBJ2-1; 9 nucleotides line up with TRBD2. This CDR3 region has 15 residues. Germline values: CDR1 MNHEY, CDR2 SMNVEV (reference sequence). Germline trimming cut 5 bases from V and 6 bases from J; bases unmatched to any gene: 8. CDR3 loop: CASSPMREGRNEQFF. The CDR3 nucleotides read TGTGCCAGCAGTCCCATGCGGGAGGGCCGCAATGAGCAGTTCTTC.

This clonotype came up a few times. The chain couples TRBV28 to TRBJ2-5; TRBD2 matches 8 bases. Germline CDR1 reads MDHEN; CDR2 reads SYDVKM. The CDR3 sequence is 12 residues long. Trimming at V came to 5 bases and at J to 13 bases, leaving 9 bases not matched to a gene. The CDR3 is CASSAWTSLVYF. The CDR3 DNA reads TGTGCCAGCAGTGCCTGGACTAGCCTCGTGTACTTC.

This clonotype was counted at least ten times. The J gene is TRBJ1-1, the V gene TRBV20-1; TRBD1 might be the D (5 bases). This CDR3 contains 12 residues. Trimming removed 6 bases from V and 0 bases from J, with 8 bases in between. The germline gives CDR1 DFQATT, CDR2 SNEGSKA (reference sequence). CDR3 amino acids: CSALGVNTEAFF. The CDR3 coding sequence is TGCAGTGCCCTAGGGGTGAACACTGAAGCTTTCTTT.